Listed here are 19 T cell receptor beta chains from one sample, sequenced in a study of CD8 T cells in ankylosing spondylitis. Findings and caveats of the study: In ankylosing spondylitis blood, a motif of several highly homologous TCR beta variants appeared characteristic.

MiXCR, run by TCRdb on the 5' RACE reads, gives a single entry per CDR3 protein. The sample yields approximately 400,000 distinct CDR3 sequences, more than 25% seen once. These receptors lack a known antigen. The specimen was blood, either unsorted or a sorted T cell fraction (not recorded which). The receptor source for this set is a male donor with ankylosing spondylitis.

This clonotype was seen only a few times. V gene TRBV24-1 combines with J gene TRBJ1-2, with D perhaps matching TRBD1 (5 bases). The CDR3 is 17 residues long. V lost 2 bases, J lost 5 bases, and 20 bases lay in between. Per germline, CDR1 KGHDR and CDR2 SFDVKD. The CDR3 DNA reads as TGTGCCACCAGTGATTCGGGGGGAAAAGATTGGGGTTATGGCTACACCTTC. It codes for CATSDSGGKDWGYGYTF.

This clonotype was picked up a small number of times. V and J are TRBV24-1 and TRBJ2-1; 15 bases agree with TRBD2. The CDR3 spans 17 residues. Per germline, CDR1 KGHDR and CDR2 SFDVKD. V trimming: 6 bases; J trimming: 6 bases; junction bases outside the gene matches: 8. The CDR3 nucleotides read TGTGCCACCAGTCCCTCTCCGGGACTAGCGGGAGGCAATGAGCAGTTCTTC. Translated: CATSPSPGLAGGNEQFF.

This clonotype was counted a few times. The chain employs TRBV27 and TRBJ2-7, with D unclear. CDR3 size: 15 residues. The germline V gene encodes CDR1 MNHEY and CDR2 SMNVEV (reference sequence). V lost 4 bases and J lost 4, with 17 bases in between. The CDR3 nucleotides read TGTGCCAGCAGTTCGACGACCATTCGGTTATACGAGCAGTACTTC. Its translation: CASSSTTIRLYEQYF.

This chain links TRBV7-2 with TRBJ1-5; D is perhaps TRBD1 (5 bases). This CDR3 contains 17 residues. From germline, CDR1 is SGHTA and CDR2 FQGNSA. V lost 7 bases and J lost 2, with 21 bases in between. CDR3 in DNA: TGTGCCAGCACCGAGGGGCCGGGGAGCTTGGGCAATCAGCCCCAGCATTTT. It translates to CASTEGPGSLGNQPQHF.

This clonotype is a singleton in its sample. The chain couples TRBV5-1 to TRBJ2-3; D is unclear. The V end lost 3 bases, the J end lost 7 bases, and 15 bases lay between the germline ends. The CDR3 covers 14 residues. Germline values: CDR1 SGHRS, CDR2 YFSETQ. CDR3 in amino acids: CASSSPIGPNTQYF. CDR3 in DNA: TGCGCCAGCAGCTCCCCAATCGGACCCAATACGCAGTATTTT.

This clonotype occurred a few times. The V call is TRBV11-3, the J call TRBJ2-5, with 7 bases lining up with TRBD2. Looked up from germline, CDR1 is SGHNT and CDR2 is YENEEA. The CDR3 sequence is 13 residues long. After removal of 2 bases from V and 5 bases from J, the junction contained 2 bases not matched to a gene. CDR3 DNA sequence: TGTGCCAGCAGCTTATGGGGGGGGGAGACCCAGTACTTC. Protein product: CASSLWGGETQYF.

This clonotype was found a few times. V is TRBV4-2 and J is TRBJ2-1, with TRBD2 matching 7 bases. The CDR3 is 17 amino acids. Germline lookup yields CDR1 LGHNA and CDR2 YNFKEQ. V shed 1 base and J 4 bases; nucleotides not matched to a gene: 10. The CDR3 protein is CASSQGNALARYNEQFF. DNA of the CDR3: TGTGCCAGCAGCCAAGGGAACGCACTAGCGAGATACAATGAGCAGTTCTTC.

The J gene is TRBJ2-1, the V gene TRBV12-3 or TRBV12-4, with D possibly matching TRBD2 (8 bases). Trimming pared 8 bases from V and 15 bases from J, leaving 29 bases between. This CDR3 spans 15 amino acids. CDR3 amino acids: CASAGGPRTGHGMFF. The CDR3 DNA reads TGTGCCAGCGCGGGGGGACCGCGGACAGGCCACGGGATGTTCTTC.

The V call is TRBV20-1, the J call TRBJ2-2; the D is unclear. Germline loops: CDR1 DFQATT, CDR2 SNEGSKA (reference sequence). The CDR3 is made up of 18 amino acids. Trimming took 0 bases from V and 5 from J, leaving 22 bases between them. The CDR3 is CSARDLKRDYRVTGELFF. CDR3 bases: TGCAGTGCTAGAGATTTGAAAAGGGATTACAGAGTAACCGGGGAGCTGTTTTTT.

This clonotype was counted between two and nine times. V usage is TRBV7-7 and J usage is TRBJ2-5; tentatively, D is TRBD1 (5 bases). Trimming pared 3 bases from V and 5 bases from J, leaving 16 bases between. Germline lookup yields CDR1 SSHAT and CDR2 FNYEAQ (reference sequence). This CDR3 spans 15 amino acids. CDR3 DNA sequence: TGTGCCAGCAGCTTTAAATCAGGGAATTATGAGACCCAGTACTTC. Translation: CASSFKSGNYETQYF.

This clonotype was recorded at least ten times. This sequence joins TRBV7-9 and TRBJ2-3; 7 nucleotides align to TRBD2. The CDR3 spans 14 residues. Germline-derived CDR1 and CDR2 are SEHNR and FQNEAQ (reference sequence). V shed 6 bases and J 5 bases; nucleotides not matched to a gene: 8. The CDR3 loop is CASSSILAKDTQYF. For the CDR3, the DNA is TGTGCCAGCAGTTCTATACTAGCGAAAGATACGCAGTATTTT.

The CDR3 reads CASTPGQSNTEAFF. CDR3 bases: TGTGCCAGCACCCCGGGACAGAGTAACACTGAAGCTTTCTTT. V usage is TRBV6-1 and J usage is TRBJ1-1; TRBD1 matches at 7 bases. After removal of 7 bases from V and 2 bases from J, the junction contained 7 bases not matched to a gene. The V gene's germline CDR1 is MNHNS and CDR2 SASEGT. The CDR3 loop spans 14 amino acids.

The V call is TRBV5-1, the J call TRBJ2-7; 11 bases align to TRBD2. There are 13 residues in the CDR3. J gave up 10 bases and V 4 bases, and 7 bases lay outside the gene matches. Per the germline V gene, CDR1 is SGHRS and CDR2 is YFSETQ. As DNA, the CDR3 is TGCGCCAGCAGCGATAGCGGGAGGGATAAACAGTACGTC. Encoded protein: CASSDSGRDKQYV.

The J gene is TRBJ2-7, the V gene TRBV27; D unclear. CDR1 is MNHEY, CDR2 SMNVEV, per germline (reference sequence). V was shortened by 0 bases and J by 0 bases, with 9 bases between the two germline ends. The CDR3 is 15 amino acids. CDR3 coding DNA: TGTGCCAGCAGTTTATCACAGCGTGCCTCCTACGAGCAGTACTTC. Protein sequence: CASSLSQRASYEQYF.

V and J are TRBV12-3 or TRBV12-4 and TRBJ1-2; no clear D. CDR3 length: 14 residues. Trimming cost V 3 bases and J 2 bases, with 10 bases left between them. Written as DNA, the CDR3 is TGTGCCAGCAGTTTCAATCGGGTGAACTATGGCTACACCTTC. It codes for CASSFNRVNYGYTF.

This clonotype turned up a few times. The rearrangement uses TRBV12-3 or TRBV12-4 and TRBJ1-3; D is undetermined. This CDR3 has 16 amino acids. The ends were cut back, 4 bases at V and 0 bases at J, with 13 bases in the middle. CDR3: CASSWASVISGNTIYF. The CDR3 DNA is TGTGCCAGCAGTTGGGCCAGTGTAATCTCTGGAAACACCATATATTTT.

This clonotype was recorded a few times. The V gene is TRBV12-3 or TRBV12-4, the J gene TRBJ1-4; D is ambiguous. The V and J ends lost 7 bases and 4 bases respectively, with 22 bases between them. The CDR3 contains 17 residues. CDR3 amino acids: CASMIRGWAGSNEKLFF. CDR3 sequence (DNA): TGTGCCAGCATGATCCGGGGATGGGCAGGAAGTAATGAAAAACTGTTTTTT.

In its sample, this clonotype was seen once. The V and J genes are TRBV29-1 and TRBJ2-1; 12 bases are a match to TRBD2. The V gene end was trimmed by 4 bases and the J gene end by 5 bases; junction bases not matched to a gene: 0. Germline lookup yields CDR1 SQVTM and CDR2 ANQGSEA. The CDR3 has 13 residues. CDR3 loop: CSVGTSGDNEQFF. The DNA for the CDR3 is TGCAGCGTTGGGACTAGCGGGGACAATGAGCAGTTCTTC.

A few counts support this clonotype. V usage is TRBV20-1 and J usage is TRBJ2-5, with 7 bases matching TRBD2. J lost 2 bases, V lost 6 bases, and 9 bases had no gene match. Germline V lookup: CDR1 DFQATT, CDR2 SNEGSKA (reference sequence). The CDR3 runs to 14 residues. Here the CDR3 DNA reads TGCAGTGCAGGGACCGGGACTATACAAGAGACCCAGTACTTC. Translated: CSAGTGTIQETQYF.